This TCR beta chain was identified during a study of CD8+CD57+ T cells in acquired aplastic anemia. Across the whole study: The average for DNA from sorted CD4+ and CD8+ cells was 3 to 3.5 ug. Study outcomes and limitations: Sharing between patients and controls was observed for twenty-nine CD8+ CDR3 sequences. Patients and healthy controls showed no significant CD8+ Simpson's diversity difference.

On this clonotype: Its target is unknown.

Profiling of TCR beta VDJ combinations and CDR3 sequences used genomic DNA as template. TCRdb called the reads again in MiXCR, with one record for every CDR3 protein. Of roughly 160,000 distinct CDR3 sequences listed, 71% are singletons. Patients chosen for sequencing had CD8+CD57+ cells that had expanded, as shown by flow cytometry. By the time of blood sampling, patients had still received no therapy. This CDR3 is 14 amino acids long. Germline V gene sequence: CDR1 LNHDA, CDR2 SQIVND (reference sequence). V lost 5 bases to trimming and J lost 4 bases, with 12 bases between them. Sequencing input: sorted CD4+, CD8+, or CD8+CD57+ T cells (not recorded which) from PBMCs. The receptor was isolated from a human donor with aplastic anemia. This rearrangement joins TRBV19 to TRBJ2-1; D is uncertain. Here the CDR3 reads CASSAPGWYNEQFF. Written as DNA, the CDR3 is TGTGCCAGTAGTGCCCCCGGATGGTACAATGAGCAGTTCTTC.